The T cell receptor beta chain described here comes from a study of blood T cells in healthy people across ages. Findings and limits, study-wide: Observed TCR beta diversity showed a strong correlation with the percentage of naive T cells as measured by flow cytometry.

The second PCR ran 7 to 11 cycles with a sample-barcoded 5' primer and J-beta primers. With 12 random nucleotides, a template-switch adaptor tagged each individual cDNA molecule. TCRdb processed the 5' RACE reads anew with MiXCR; each CDR3 protein has one entry. The repertoire holds about 1,500,000 distinct CDR3 sequences, with 42% as singletons. The CDR3 is made up of 15 amino acids. CDR1 is ENHRY and CDR2 is SYGVKD in the germline V gene. V was pared by 0 bases and J by 6 bases, with 6 bases of the junction left unmatched. With respect to this clonotype: Its matching antigen is unknown.

The clonotype originates from a woman younger than 35 in good health. Sequenced material: blood. V gene TRBV10-3 combines with J gene TRBJ2-7, with 9 positions matching TRBD2. The CDR3 spells CAISESEAGGSEQYF. The CDR3 DNA sequence: TGTGCCATCAGTGAGTCTGAAGCGGGGGGTAGCGAGCAGTACTTC.